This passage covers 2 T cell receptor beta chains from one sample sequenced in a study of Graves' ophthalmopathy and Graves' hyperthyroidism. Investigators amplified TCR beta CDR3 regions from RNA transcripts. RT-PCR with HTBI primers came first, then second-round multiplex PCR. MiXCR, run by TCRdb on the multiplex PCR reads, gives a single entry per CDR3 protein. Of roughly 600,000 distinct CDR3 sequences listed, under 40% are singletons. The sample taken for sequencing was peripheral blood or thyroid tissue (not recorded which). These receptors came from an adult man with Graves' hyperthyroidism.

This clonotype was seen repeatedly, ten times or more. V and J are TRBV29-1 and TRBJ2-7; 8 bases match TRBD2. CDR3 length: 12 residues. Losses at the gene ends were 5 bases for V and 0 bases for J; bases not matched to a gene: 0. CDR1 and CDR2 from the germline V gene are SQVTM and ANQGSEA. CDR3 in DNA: TGCAGCGTTCGGGGGGGCTCCTACGAGCAGTACTTC. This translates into CSVRGGSYEQYF.

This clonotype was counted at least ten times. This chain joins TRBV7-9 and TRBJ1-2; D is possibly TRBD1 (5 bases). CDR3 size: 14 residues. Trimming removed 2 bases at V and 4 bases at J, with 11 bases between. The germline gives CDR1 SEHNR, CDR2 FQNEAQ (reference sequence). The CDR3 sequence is CASSLSGDLYGYTF. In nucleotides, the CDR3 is TGTGCCAGCAGCTTATCGGGGGACCTCTATGGCTACACCTTC.